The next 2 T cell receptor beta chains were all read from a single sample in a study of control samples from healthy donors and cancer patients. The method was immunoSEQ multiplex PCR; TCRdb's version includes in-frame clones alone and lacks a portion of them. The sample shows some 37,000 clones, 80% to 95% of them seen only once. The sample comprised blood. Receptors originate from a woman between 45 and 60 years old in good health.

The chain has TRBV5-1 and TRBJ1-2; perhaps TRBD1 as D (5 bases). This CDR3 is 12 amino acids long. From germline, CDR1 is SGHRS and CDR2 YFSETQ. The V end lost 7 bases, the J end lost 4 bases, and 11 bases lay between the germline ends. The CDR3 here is CASSQEPYGYTF. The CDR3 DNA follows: TGCGCCAGCTCACAGGAGCCCTATGGCTACACCTTC. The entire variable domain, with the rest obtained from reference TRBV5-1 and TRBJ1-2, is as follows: KAGVTQTPRYLIKTRGQQVTLSCSPISGHRSVSWYQQTPGQGLQFLFEYFSETQRNKGNFPGRFSGRQFSNSRSEMNVSTLELGDSALYLCASSQEPYGYTFGSGTRLTVV.

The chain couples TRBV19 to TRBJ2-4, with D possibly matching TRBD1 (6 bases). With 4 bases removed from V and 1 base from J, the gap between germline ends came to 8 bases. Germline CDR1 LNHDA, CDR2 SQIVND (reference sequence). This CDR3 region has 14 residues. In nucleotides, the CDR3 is TGTGCCAGTAGTAACAGGGCGGCCAAAAACATTCAGTACTTC. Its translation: CASSNRAAKNIQYF.